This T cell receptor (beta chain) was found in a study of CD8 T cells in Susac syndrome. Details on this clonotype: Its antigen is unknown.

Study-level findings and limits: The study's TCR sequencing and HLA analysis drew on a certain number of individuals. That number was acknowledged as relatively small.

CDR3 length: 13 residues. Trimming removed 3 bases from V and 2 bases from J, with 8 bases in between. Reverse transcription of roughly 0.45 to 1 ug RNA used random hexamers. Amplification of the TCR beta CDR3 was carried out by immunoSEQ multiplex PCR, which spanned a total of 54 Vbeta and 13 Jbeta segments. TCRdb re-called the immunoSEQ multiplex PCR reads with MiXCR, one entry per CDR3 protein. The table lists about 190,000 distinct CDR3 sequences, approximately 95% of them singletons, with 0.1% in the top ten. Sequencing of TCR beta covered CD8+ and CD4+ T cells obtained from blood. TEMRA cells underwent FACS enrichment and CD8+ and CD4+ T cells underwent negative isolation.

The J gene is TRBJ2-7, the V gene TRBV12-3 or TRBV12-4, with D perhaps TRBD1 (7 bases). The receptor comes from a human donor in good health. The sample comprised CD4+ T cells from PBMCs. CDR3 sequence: CASSFRGAYEQYF. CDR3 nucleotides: TGTGCCAGCAGTTTCAGGGGGGCCTACGAGCAGTACTTC.